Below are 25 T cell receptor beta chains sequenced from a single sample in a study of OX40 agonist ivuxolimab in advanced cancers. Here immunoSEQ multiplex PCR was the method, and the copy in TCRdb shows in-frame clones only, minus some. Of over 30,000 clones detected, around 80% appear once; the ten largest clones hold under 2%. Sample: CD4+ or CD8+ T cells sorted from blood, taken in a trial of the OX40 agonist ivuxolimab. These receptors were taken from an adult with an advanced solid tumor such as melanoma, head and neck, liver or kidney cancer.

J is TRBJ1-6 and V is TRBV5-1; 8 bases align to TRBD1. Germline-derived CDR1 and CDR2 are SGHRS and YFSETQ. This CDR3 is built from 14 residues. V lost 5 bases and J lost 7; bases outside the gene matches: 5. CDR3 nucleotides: TGCGCCAGCAGGGACAGGGCGGGGAATTCACCCCTCCACTTT. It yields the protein CASRDRAGNSPLHF.

CDR3 loop: CASNTRIGGFEQYF. CDR3 DNA sequence: TGTGCCAGCAACACGAGGATAGGAGGATTCGAGCAGTACTTC. The chain combines TRBV28 with TRBJ2-7; tentatively, D is TRBD2 (5 bases). Trimming stripped 7 bases from V and 6 bases from J, with 19 bases between. This CDR3 comprises 14 residues. The V gene's germline CDR1 is MDHEN and CDR2 SYDVKM.

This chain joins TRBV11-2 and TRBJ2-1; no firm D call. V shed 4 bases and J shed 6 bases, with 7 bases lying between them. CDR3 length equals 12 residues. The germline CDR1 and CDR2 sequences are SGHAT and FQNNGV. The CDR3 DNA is TGTGCCAGCAGCTCGGCTAGCAATGAGCAGTTCTTC. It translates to CASSSASNEQFF.

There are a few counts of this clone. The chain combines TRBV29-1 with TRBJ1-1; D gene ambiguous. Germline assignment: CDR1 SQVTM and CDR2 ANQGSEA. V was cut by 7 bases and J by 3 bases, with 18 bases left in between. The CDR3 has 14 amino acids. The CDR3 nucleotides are TGCAGCGCAATTCGGGGAGGAAAGGACACTGAAGCTTTCTTT. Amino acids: CSAIRGGKDTEAFF.

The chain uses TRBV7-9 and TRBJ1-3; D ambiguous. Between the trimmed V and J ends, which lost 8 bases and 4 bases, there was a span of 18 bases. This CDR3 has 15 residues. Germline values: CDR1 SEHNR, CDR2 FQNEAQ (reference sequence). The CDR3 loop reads CASSQPQRRGNTIYF. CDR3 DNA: TGTGCCAGCTCCCAGCCTCAACGGCGAGGAAACACCATATATTTT.

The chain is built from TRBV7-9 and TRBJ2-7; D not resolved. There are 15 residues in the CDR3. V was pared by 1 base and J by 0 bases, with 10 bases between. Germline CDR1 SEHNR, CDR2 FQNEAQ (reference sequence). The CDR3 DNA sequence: TGTGCCAGCAGCTTAGGGTCGGGTCACTCCTACGAGCAGTACTTC. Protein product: CASSLGSGHSYEQYF.

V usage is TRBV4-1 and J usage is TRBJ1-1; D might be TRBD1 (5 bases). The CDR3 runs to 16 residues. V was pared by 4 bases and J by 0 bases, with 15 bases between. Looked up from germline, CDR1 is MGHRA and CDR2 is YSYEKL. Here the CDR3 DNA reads TGCGCCAGCAGCCTCAATATGGGGGGAATGAACACTGAAGCTTTCTTT. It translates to CASSLNMGGMNTEAFF.

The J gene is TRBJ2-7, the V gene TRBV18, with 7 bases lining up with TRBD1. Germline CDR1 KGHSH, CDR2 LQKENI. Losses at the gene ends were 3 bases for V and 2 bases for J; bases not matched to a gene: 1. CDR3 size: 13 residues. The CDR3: CASSPGTAYEQYF. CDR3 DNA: TGTGCCAGCTCACCTGGGACAGCCTACGAGCAGTACTTC.

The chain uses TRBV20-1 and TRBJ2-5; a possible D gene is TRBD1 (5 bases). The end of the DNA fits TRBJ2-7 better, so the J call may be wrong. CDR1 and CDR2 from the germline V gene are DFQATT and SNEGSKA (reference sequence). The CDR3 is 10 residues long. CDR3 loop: CRAAGSEQYF. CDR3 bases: TGCAGGGCGGCAGGGTCCGAGCAGTACTTC.

In nucleotides, the CDR3 is TGTGCCACCACTAGCGGGACTAGCACAGATACGCAGTATTTT. It specifies CATTSGTSTDTQYF. The rearrangement uses TRBV10-3 and TRBJ2-3, with 10 bases lining up with TRBD2. With 10 bases clipped from V and 0 bases from J, the junction kept 4 bases outside the gene matches. There are 14 residues in the CDR3. CDR1 and CDR2 (germline): ENHRY, SYGVKD.

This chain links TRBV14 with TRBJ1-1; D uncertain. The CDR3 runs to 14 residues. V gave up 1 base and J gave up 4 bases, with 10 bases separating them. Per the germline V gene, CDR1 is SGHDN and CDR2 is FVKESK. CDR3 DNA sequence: TGTGCCAGCAGCCAAGTCAGAGGTGGCACTGAAGCTTTCTTT. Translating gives CASSQVRGGTEAFF.

This CDR3 is CASSLEGTYNYGYTF. In nucleotides, the CDR3 is TGTGCCAGCAGCTTGGAAGGGACATATAACTATGGCTACACCTTC. The chain combines TRBV5-5 with TRBJ1-2; possibly TRBD1 for D (6 bases). Germline CDR1 is SGHKS and CDR2 is YYEKEE (reference sequence). Trimming took 0 bases from V and 1 from J, leaving 10 bases between them. The CDR3 spans 15 residues. The full variable domain, in which reference TRBV5-5 and TRBJ1-2 provide the parts outside the CDR3, is DAGVTQSPTHLIKTRGQQVTLRCSPISGHKSVSWYQQVLGQGPQFIFQYYEKEERGRGNFPDRFSARQFPNYSSELNVNALLLGDSALYLCASSLEGTYNYGYTFGSGTRLTVV.

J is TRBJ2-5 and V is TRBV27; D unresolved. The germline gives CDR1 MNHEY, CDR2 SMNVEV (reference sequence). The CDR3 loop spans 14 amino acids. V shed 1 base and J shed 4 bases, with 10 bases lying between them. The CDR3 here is CASSLWHNPETQYF. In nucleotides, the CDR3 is TGTGCCAGCAGTTTATGGCATAACCCAGAGACCCAGTACTTC.

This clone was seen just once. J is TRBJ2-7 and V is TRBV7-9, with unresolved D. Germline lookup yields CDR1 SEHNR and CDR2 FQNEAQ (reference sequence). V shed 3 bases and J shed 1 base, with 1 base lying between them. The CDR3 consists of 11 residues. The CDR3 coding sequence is TGTGCCAGCAGCTTTTCCTACGAGCAGTACTTC. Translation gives CASSFSYEQYF.

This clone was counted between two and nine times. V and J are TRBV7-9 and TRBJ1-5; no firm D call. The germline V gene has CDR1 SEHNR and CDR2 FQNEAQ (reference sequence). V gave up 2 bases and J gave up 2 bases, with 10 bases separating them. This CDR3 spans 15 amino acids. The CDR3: CASSLSGVGNQPQHF. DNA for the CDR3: TGTGCCAGCAGCTTATCCGGGGTAGGCAATCAGCCCCAGCATTTT.

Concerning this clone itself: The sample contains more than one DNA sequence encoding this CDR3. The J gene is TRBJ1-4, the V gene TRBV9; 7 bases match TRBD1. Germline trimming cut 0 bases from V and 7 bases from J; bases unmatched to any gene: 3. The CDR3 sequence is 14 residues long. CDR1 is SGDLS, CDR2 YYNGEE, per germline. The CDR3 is CASSVGQGREKLFF. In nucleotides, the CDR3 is TGTGCCAGCAGCGTAGGACAGGGCCGTGAAAAACTGTTTTTT.

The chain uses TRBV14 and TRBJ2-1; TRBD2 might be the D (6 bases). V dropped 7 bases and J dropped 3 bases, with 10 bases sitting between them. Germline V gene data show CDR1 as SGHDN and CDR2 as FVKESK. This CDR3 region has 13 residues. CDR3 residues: CASNRGGYNEQFF. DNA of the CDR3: TGTGCCAGCAACCGGGGAGGCTACAATGAGCAGTTCTTC.

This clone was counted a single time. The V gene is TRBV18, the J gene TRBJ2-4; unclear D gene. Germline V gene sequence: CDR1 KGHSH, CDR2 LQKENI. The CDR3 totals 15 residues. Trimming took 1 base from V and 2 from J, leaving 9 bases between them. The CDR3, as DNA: TGTGCCAGCTCACCACAGGGTCTGACCAAAAACATTCAGTACTTC. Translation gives CASSPQGLTKNIQYF.

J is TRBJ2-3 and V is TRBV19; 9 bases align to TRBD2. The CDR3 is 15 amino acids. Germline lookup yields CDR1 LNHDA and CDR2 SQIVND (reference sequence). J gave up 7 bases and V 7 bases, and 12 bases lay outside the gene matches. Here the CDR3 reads CASTDRAGGKYTQYF. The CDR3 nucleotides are TGTGCCAGTACCGACCGGGCGGGGGGGAAATATACGCAGTATTTT. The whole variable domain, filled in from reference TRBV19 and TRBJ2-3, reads DGGITQSPKYLFRKEGQNVTLSCEQNLNHDAMYWYRQDPGQGLRLIYYSQIVNDFQKGDIAEGYSVSREKKESFPLTVTSAQKNPTAFYLCASTDRAGGKYTQYFGPGTRLTVL.

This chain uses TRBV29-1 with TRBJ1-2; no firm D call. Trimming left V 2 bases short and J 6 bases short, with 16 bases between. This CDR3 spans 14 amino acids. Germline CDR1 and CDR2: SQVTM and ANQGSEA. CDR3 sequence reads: CSVEKPPRGNGYTF. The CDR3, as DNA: TGCAGCGTTGAAAAACCCCCCCGAGGGAATGGCTACACCTTC.

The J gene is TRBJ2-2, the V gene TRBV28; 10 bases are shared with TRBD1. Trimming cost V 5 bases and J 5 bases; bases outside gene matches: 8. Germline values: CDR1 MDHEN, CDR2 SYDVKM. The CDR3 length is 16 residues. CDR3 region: CASSTWTGGKTGELFF. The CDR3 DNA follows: TGTGCCAGCAGTACCTGGACAGGGGGGAAAACCGGGGAGCTGTTTTTT.

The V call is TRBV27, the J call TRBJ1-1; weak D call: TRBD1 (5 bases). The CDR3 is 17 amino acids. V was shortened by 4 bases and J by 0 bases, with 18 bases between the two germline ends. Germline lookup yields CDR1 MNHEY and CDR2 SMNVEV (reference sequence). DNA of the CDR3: TGTGCCAGCAGTTCAATAGGGGACTCCGGTTTGAACACTGAAGCTTTCTTT. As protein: CASSSIGDSGLNTEAFF.

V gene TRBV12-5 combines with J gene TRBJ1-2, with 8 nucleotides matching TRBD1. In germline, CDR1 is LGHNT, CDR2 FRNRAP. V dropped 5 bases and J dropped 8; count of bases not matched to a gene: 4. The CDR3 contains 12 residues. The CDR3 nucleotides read TGTGCTAGTGGTGCCCGGACAGGGGGCTACACCTTC. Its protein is CASGARTGGYTF.

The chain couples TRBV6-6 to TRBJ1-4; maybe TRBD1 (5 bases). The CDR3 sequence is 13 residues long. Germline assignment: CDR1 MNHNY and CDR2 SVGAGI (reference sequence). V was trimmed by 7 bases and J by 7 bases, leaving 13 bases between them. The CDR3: CASIPPGGEKLFF. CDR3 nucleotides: TGTGCCAGCATCCCACCTGGGGGTGAAAAACTGTTTTTT.

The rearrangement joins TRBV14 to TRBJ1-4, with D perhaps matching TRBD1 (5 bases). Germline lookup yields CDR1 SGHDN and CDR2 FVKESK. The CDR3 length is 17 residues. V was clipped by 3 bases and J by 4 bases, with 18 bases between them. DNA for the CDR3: TGTGCCAGCAGCCATCTCAACCGGGGGGAATTTAATGAAAAACTGTTTTTT. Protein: CASSHLNRGEFNEKLFF.